Following are 7 T cell receptor beta chains from one sample sequenced in a study of blood T cell repertoires in COVID-19. Generated by immunoSEQ multiplex PCR, the TCRdb table keeps only in-frame clones and is missing some. The sample includes under 250,000 clones, 70% to 90% of them seen just once. The specimen was PBMCs or T cells enriched from blood (not recorded which). The origin of the receptors is a middle-aged man who had recovered from COVID-19.

On this clone itself: This same CDR3 is encoded by further DNA sequences in the sample. J is TRBJ1-5 and V is TRBV2; 7 nucleotides line up with TRBD1. The CDR3 is 14 residues long. V dropped 1 base and J dropped 7; count of bases not matched to a gene: 4. Per germline, CDR1 SNHLY and CDR2 FYNNEI. This CDR3 reads CASSEGQGNQPQHF. As DNA, the CDR3 is TGTGCCAGCAGTGAAGGACAGGGTAACCAGCCCCAGCATTTT.

The gene calls are TRBV5-5 and TRBJ2-7, with 7 bases that match TRBD1. Germline CDR1 reads SGHKS; CDR2 reads YYEKEE (reference sequence). Losses at the gene ends were 7 bases for V and 0 bases for J; bases not matched to a gene: 7. This CDR3 contains 14 residues. The CDR3 bases are TGTGCCAGCCTCCAAGGGGACAGCTCCTACGAGCAGTACTTC. It yields the protein CASLQGDSSYEQYF.

The J gene is TRBJ1-1, the V gene TRBV11-2; D gene ambiguous. This CDR3 has 13 amino acids. Germline V gene data show CDR1 as SGHAT and CDR2 as FQNNGV. V was clipped by 0 bases and J by 5 bases, with 7 bases between them. Written as DNA, the CDR3 is TGTGCCAGCAGCTTAGATTCGGGGACTGAAGCTTTCTTT. It yields the protein CASSLDSGTEAFF.

This chain links TRBV19 with TRBJ2-7; the match to TRBD1 covers 8 bases. This CDR3 contains 14 residues. V shed 5 bases and J 1 base; nucleotides not matched to a gene: 4. Germline V gene lookup returns CDR1 LNHDA and CDR2 SQIVND (reference sequence). The CDR3 nucleotides are TGTGCCAGTAGTCTGGGACAGGTTTCCTACGAGCAGTACTTC. It is translated as CASSLGQVSYEQYF.

This chain connects TRBV4-3 to TRBJ1-1, with TRBD1 matching over 7 bases. CDR1 LGHNA and CDR2 YSLEER come from the germline V gene. The CDR3 is 17 amino acids. Trimming removed 4 bases from V and 2 bases from J; junction bases left unmatched: 13. Written as DNA, the CDR3 is TGCGCCAGCAGCCCCCGGACGCAGGGGGGTGTTAACACTGAAGCTTTCTTT. This translates into CASSPRTQGGVNTEAFF.

This chain connects TRBV5-4 to TRBJ2-3; maybe TRBD2 (5 bases). CDR3 length: 16 residues. Germline V gives CDR1 SGHNT, CDR2 YYREEE (reference sequence). Trimming shortened V by 0 bases and J by 0 bases, and 11 bases separated the two germline ends. CDR3 in DNA: TGTGCCAGCAGCTTGGGGCTAGCCCCAAGCACAGATACGCAGTATTTT. It is translated as CASSLGLAPSTDTQYF.

The V call is TRBV7-2, the J call TRBJ2-7, with D possibly matching TRBD2 (5 bases). The CDR3 is 14 residues long. Germline V CDR1 and CDR2: SGHTA, FQGNSA. The V end was cut by 1 base, the J end by 2 bases, with 9 bases between. CDR3 DNA sequence: TGTGCCAGCAGCTTAGTTAGCGCCACCTACGAGCAGTACTTC. Amino acid sequence: CASSLVSATYEQYF.